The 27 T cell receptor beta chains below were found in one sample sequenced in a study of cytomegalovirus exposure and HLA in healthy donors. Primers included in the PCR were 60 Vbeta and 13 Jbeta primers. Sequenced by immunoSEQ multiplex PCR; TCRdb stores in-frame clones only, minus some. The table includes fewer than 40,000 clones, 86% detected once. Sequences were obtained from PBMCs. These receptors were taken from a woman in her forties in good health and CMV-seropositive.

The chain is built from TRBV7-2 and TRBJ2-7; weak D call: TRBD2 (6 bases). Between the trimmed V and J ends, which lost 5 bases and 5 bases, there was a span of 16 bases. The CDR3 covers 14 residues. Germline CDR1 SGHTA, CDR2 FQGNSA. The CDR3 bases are TGTGCCAGCAGCAAAGGTCGGGGGAGCGACGAGCAGTACTTC. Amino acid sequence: CASSKGRGSDEQYF.

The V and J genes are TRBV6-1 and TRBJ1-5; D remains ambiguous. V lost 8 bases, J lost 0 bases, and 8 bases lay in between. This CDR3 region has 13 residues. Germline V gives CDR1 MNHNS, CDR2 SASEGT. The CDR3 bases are TGTGCCAGCCGTTTTAATAGCAATCAGCCCCAGCATTTT. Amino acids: CASRFNSNQPQHF.

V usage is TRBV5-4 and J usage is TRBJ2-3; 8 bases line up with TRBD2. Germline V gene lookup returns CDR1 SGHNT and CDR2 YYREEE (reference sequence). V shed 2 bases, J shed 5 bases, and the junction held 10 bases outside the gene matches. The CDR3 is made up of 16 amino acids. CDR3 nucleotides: TGTGCCAGCAGCTTACCACCAACCGGGGGGGAAGATACGCAGTATTTT. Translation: CASSLPPTGGEDTQYF.

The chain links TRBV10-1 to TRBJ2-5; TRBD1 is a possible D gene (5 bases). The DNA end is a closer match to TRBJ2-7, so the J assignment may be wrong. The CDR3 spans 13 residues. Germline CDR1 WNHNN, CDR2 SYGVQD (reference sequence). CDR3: CASSQDTTYEQYF. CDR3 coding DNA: TGCGCCAGCAGCCAGGACACCACCTACGAGCAGTACTTC.

DNA for the CDR3: TGTGCCAGCAGCTTGGGTGGGCCTGGGGCCAACGTCCTGACTTTC. It specifies CASSLGGPGANVLTF. The chain joins TRBV5-4 to TRBJ2-6; D is unclear. V dropped 0 bases and J dropped 2 bases, with 6 bases sitting between them. The CDR3 runs to 15 residues. Germline V CDR1 and CDR2: SGHNT, YYREEE (reference sequence).

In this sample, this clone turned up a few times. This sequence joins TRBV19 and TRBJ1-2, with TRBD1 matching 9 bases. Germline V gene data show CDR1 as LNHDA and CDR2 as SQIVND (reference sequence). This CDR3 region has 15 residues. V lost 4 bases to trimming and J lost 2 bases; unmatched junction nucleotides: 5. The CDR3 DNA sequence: TGTGCCAGTAGTAGATCCGGGACAGGGAACTATGGCTACACCTTC. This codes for CASSRSGTGNYGYTF.

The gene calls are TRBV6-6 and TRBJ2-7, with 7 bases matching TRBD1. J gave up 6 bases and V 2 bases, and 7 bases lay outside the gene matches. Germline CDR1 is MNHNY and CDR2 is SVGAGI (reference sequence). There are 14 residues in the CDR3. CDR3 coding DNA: TGTGCCAGCAGTTACCTGGGACAGCAACGCGAGCAGTACTTC. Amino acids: CASSYLGQQREQYF.

CDR3 nucleotide sequence: TGCGCCAGCAGCTTGGAAAGGACAGGGGCCGGGGAGCTGTTTTTT. Translation gives CASSLERTGAGELFF. This chain connects TRBV5-1 to TRBJ2-2, with 9 bases matching TRBD1. This CDR3 region has 15 residues. Germline loops: CDR1 SGHRS, CDR2 YFSETQ. The J segment lost 6 bases and the V segment lost 0 bases, leaving 3 bases of the junction unmatched.

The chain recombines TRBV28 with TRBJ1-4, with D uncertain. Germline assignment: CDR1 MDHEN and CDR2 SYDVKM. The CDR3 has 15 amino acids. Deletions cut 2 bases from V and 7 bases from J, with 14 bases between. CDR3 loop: CASSLDSGVREKLFF. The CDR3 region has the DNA TGTGCCAGCAGTTTAGATTCCGGGGTGCGTGAAAAACTGTTTTTT.

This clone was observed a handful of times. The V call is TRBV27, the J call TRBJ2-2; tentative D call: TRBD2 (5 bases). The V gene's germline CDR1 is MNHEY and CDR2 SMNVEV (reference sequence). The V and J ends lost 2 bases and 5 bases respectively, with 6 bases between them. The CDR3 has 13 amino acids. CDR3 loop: CASSLGGTGELFF. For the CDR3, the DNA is TGTGCCAGCAGTTTAGGCGGGACCGGGGAGCTGTTTTTT.

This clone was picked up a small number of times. The CDR3 reads CASSSGTIATNEKLFF. DNA of the CDR3: TGCGCCAGCAGCTCCGGGACAATCGCAACTAATGAAAAACTGTTTTTT. V usage is TRBV5-1 and J usage is TRBJ1-4; possible D gene TRBD1, 6 bases. Germline V gene data show CDR1 as SGHRS and CDR2 as YFSETQ. Trimming left V 3 bases short and J 0 bases short, with 12 bases between. This CDR3 has 16 amino acids.

CDR3 sequence (DNA): TGTGCCTGGGGGGGCAGCTCCTATGGCTACACCTTC. It is translated as CAWGGSSYGYTF. The chain has TRBV30 and TRBJ1-2, with D possibly matching TRBD1 (6 bases). Per germline, CDR1 GTSNPN and CDR2 SVGIG (reference sequence). V lost 5 bases, J lost 4 bases, and 11 bases lay in between. This CDR3 has 12 residues.

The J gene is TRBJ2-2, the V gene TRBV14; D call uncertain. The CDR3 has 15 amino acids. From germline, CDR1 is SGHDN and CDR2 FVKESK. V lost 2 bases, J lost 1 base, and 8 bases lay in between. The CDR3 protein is CASSQRTVNTGELFF. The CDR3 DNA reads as TGTGCCAGCAGCCAACGAACAGTGAACACCGGGGAGCTGTTTTTT.

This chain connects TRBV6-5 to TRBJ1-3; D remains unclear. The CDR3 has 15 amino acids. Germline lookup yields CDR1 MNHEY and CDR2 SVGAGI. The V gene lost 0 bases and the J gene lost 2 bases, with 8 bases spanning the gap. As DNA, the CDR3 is TGTGCCAGCAGTTACTCGAGCGGGACTGGAAACACCATATATTTT. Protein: CASSYSSGTGNTIYF.

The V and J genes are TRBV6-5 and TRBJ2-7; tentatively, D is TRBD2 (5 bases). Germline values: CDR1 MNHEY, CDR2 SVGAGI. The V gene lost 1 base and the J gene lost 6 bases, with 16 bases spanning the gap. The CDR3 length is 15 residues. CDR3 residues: CASSYFNSGEGEQYF. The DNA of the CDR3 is TGTGCCAGCAGTTACTTTAACTCAGGAGAGGGCGAGCAGTACTTC.

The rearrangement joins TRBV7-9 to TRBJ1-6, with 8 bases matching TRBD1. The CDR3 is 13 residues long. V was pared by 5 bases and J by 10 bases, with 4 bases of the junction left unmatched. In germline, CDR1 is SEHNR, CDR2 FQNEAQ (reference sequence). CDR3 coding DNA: TGTGCCAGCAGCGGACAGGGACAATCACCCCTCCACTTT. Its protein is CASSGQGQSPLHF.

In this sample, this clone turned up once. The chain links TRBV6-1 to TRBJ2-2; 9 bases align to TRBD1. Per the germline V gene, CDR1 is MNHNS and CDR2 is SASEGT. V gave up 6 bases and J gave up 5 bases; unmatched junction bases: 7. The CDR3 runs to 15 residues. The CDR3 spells CASRPGQGSTGELFF. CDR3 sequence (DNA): TGTGCCAGCAGACCGGGACAGGGTAGTACCGGGGAGCTGTTTTTT.

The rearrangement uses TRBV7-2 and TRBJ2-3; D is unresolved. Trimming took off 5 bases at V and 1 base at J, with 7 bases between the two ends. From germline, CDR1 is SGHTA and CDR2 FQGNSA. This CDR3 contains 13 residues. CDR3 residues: CASSTTGTDTQYF. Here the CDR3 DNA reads TGTGCCAGCAGCACCACAGGCACAGATACGCAGTATTTT.

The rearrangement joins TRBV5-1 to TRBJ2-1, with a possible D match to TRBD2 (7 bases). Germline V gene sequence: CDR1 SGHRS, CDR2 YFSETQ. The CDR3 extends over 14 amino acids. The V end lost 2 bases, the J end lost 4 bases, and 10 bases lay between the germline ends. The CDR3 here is CASSFGGQYNEQFF. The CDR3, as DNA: TGCGCCAGCAGCTTCGGGGGGCAGTACAATGAGCAGTTCTTC. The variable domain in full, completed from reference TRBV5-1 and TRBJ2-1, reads KAGVTQTPRYLIKTRGQQVTLSCSPISGHRSVSWYQQTPGQGLQFLFEYFSETQRNKGNFPGRFSGRQFSNSRSEMNVSTLELGDSALYLCASSFGGQYNEQFFGPGTRLTVL.

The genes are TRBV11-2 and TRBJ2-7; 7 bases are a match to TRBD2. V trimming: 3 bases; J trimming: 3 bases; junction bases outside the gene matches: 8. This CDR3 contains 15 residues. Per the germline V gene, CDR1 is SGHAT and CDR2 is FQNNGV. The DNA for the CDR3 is TGTGCCAGCAGCTTTGGGCTAGCGGAATTCTACGAGCAGTACTTC. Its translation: CASSFGLAEFYEQYF.

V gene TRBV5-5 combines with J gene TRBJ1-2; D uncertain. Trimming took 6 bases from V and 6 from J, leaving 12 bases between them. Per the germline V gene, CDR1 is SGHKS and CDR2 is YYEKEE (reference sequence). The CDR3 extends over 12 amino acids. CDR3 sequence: CASNAGPDGYTF. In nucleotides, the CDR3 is TGTGCCAGCAACGCAGGTCCCGATGGCTACACCTTC.

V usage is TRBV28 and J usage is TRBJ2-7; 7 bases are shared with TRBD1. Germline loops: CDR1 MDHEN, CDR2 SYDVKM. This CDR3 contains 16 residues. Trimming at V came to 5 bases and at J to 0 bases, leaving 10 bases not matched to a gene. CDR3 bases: TGTGCCAGCAGTCCCGGCACACAGGGGAGCTCCTACGAGCAGTACTTC. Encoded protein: CASSPGTQGSSYEQYF.

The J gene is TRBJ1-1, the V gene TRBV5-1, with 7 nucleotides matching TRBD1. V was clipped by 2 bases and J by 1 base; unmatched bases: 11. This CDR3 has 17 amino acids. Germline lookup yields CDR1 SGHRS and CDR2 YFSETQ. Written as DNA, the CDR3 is TGCGCCAGCAGCTTAAAACCGGGACAGAACTGGAACACTGAAGCTTTCTTT. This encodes CASSLKPGQNWNTEAFF.

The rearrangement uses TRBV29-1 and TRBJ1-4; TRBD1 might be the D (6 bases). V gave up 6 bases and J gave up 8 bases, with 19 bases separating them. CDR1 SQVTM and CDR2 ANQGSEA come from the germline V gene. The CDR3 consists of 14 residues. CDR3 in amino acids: CSVRGGGLEEKLFF. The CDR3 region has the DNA TGCAGCGTCAGGGGCGGGGGGCTTGAGGAAAAACTGTTTTTT.

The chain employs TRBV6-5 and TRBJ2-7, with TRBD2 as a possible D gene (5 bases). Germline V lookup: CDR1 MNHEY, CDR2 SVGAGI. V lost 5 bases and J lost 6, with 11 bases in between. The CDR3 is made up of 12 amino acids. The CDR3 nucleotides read TGTGCCAGCAGTAACGGGGTTGGCGAGCAGTACTTC. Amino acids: CASSNGVGEQYF.

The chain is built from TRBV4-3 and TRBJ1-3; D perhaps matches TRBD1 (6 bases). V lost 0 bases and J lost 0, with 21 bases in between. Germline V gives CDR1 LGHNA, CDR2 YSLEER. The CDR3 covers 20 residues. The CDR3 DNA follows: TGCGCCAGCAGCCAAGATATCGGGGGGGCAGGTCGAGTCTCTGGAAACACCATATATTTT. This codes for CASSQDIGGAGRVSGNTIYF.

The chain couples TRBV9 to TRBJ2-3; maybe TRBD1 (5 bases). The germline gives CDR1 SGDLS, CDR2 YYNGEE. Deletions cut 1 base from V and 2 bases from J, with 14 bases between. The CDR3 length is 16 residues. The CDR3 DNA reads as TGTGCCAGCAGCGTACGGCAGGGCCGAGACACAGATACGCAGTATTTT. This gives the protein CASSVRQGRDTDTQYF.